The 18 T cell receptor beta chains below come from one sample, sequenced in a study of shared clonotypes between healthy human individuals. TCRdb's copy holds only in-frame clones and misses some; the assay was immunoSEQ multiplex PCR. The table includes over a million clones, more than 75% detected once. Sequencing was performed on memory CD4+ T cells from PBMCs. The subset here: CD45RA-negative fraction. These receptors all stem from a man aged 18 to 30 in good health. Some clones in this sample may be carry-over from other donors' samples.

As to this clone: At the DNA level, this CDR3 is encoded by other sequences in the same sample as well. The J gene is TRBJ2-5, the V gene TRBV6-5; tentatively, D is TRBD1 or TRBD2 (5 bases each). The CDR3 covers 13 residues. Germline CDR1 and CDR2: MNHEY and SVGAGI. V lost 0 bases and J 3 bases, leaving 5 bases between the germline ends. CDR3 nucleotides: TGTGCCAGCAGTTACTCGGGGGAAGAGACCCAGTACTTC. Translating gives CASSYSGEETQYF.

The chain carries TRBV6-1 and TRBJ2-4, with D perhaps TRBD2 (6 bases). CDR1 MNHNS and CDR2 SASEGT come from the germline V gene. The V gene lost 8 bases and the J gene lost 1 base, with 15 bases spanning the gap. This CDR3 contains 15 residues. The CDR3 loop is CASSPGDLAKNIQYF. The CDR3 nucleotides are TGTGCCAGCTCCCCCGGGGACTTGGCCAAAAACATTCAGTACTTC.

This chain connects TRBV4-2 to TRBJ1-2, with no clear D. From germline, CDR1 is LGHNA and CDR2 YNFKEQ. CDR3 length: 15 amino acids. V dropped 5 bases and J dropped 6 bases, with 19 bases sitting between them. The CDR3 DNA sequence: TGTGCCAGCAGCTTGGAACCAGTAGTTCGAAATGGCTACACCTTC. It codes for CASSLEPVVRNGYTF.

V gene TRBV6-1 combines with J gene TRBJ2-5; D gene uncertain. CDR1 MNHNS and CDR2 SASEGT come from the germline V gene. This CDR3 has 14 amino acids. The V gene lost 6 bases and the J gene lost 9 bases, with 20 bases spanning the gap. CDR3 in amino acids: CASRLDEVRLSQYF. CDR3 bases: TGTGCCAGCAGGCTGGACGAGGTGCGTTTGTCCCAGTACTTC.

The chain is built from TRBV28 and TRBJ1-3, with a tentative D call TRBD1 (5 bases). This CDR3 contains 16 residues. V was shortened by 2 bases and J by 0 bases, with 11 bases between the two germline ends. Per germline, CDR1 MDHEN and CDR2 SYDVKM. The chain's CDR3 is CASSLATANSGNTIYF. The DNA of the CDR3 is TGTGCCAGCAGTTTAGCGACAGCAAACTCTGGAAACACCATATATTTT. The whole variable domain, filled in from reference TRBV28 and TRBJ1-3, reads DVKVTQSSRYLVKRTGEKVFLECVQDMDHENMFWYRQDPGLGLRLIYFSYDVKMKEKGDIPEGYSVSREKKERFSLILESASTNQTSMYLCASSLATANSGNTIYFGEGSWLTVV.

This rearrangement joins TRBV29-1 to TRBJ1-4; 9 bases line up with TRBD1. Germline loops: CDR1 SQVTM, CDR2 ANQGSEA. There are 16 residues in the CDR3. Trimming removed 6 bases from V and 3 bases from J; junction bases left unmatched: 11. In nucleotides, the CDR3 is TGCAGCGTCCGGGACAGGGACGACTGGGCTAATGAAAAACTGTTTTTT. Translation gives CSVRDRDDWANEKLFF.

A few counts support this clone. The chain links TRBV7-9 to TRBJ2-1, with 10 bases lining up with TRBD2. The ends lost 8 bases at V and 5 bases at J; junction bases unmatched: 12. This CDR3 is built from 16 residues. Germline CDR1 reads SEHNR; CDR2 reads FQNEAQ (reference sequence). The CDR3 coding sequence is TGTGCCAGCGTTCACCGGACTAGCGGACAGAACAATGAGCAGTTCTTC. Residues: CASVHRTSGQNNEQFF.

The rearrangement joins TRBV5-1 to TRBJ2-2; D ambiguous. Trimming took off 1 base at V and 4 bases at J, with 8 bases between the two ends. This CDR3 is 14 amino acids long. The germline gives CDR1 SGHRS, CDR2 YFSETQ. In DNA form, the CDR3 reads TGCGCCAGCAGCTTGTCCCCGGGCACCGGGGAGCTGTTTTTT. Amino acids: CASSLSPGTGELFF.

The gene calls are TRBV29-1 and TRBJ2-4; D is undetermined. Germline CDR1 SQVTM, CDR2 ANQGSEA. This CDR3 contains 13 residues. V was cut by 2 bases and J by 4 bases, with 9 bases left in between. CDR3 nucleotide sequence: TGCAGCGTTGAAATTGCTGGAAAAAACATTCAGTACTTC. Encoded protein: CSVEIAGKNIQYF.

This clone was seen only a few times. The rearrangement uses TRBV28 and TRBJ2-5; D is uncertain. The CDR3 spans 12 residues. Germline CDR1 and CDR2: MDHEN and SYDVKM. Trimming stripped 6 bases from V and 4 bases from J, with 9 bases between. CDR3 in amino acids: CASSPSAETQYF. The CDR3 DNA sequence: TGTGCCAGCAGCCCGTCGGCAGAGACCCAGTACTTC.

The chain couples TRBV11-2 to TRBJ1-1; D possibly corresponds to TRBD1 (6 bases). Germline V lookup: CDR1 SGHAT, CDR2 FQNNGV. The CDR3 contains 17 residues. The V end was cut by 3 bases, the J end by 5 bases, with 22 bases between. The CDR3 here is CASSFGRGWATGTEAFF. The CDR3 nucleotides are TGTGCCAGCAGCTTCGGTAGGGGGTGGGCGACGGGGACTGAAGCTTTCTTT. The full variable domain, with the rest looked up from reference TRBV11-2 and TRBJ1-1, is EAGVAQSPRYKIIEKRQSVAFWCNPISGHATLYWYQQILGQGPKLLIQFQNNGVVDDSQLPKDRFSAERLKGVDSTLKIQPAKLEDSAVYLCASSFGRGWATGTEAFFGQGTRLTVV.

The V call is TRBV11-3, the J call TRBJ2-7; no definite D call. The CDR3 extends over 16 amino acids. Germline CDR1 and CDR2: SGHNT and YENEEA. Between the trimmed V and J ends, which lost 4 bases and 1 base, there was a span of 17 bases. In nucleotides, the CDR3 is TGTGCCAGCAGCTGGCCCCCTGGGGAAGGGTCCTACGAGCAGTACTTC. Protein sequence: CASSWPPGEGSYEQYF.

CDR3 DNA sequence: TGTGCCAGCACCCCCGCCGGGACTAGCGGGAGCAACGAGCAGTACTTC. It translates to CASTPAGTSGSNEQYF. This chain joins TRBV25-1 and TRBJ2-7, with 14 bases matching TRBD2. With 7 bases clipped from V and 5 bases from J, the junction kept 10 bases outside the gene matches. The length of the CDR3 is 16 residues. CDR1 and CDR2 from the germline V gene are MGHDK and SYGVNS.

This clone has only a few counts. CDR3 bases: TGCGCCAGCAGCTTGGAGGGACAGATCTTCTCTGGAAACACCATATATTTT. Translation: CASSLEGQIFSGNTIYF. The rearrangement uses TRBV5-1 and TRBJ1-3; TRBD1 aligns across 7 bases. The V gene end was trimmed by 0 bases and the J gene end by 0 bases; junction bases not matched to a gene: 6. The CDR3 consists of 17 residues. Germline values: CDR1 SGHRS, CDR2 YFSETQ.

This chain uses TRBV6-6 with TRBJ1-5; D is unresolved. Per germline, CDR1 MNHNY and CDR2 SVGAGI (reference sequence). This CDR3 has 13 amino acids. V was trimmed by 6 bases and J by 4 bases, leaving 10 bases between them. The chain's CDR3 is CASRPTENQPQHF. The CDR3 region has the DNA TGTGCCAGCAGACCCACGGAAAATCAGCCCCAGCATTTT.

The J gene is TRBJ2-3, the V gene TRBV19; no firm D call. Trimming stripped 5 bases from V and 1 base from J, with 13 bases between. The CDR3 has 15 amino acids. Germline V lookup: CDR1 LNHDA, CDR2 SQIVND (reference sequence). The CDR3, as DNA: TGTGCCAGTAGTTACCCAGGAGAGGGCACAGATACGCAGTATTTT. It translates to CASSYPGEGTDTQYF.

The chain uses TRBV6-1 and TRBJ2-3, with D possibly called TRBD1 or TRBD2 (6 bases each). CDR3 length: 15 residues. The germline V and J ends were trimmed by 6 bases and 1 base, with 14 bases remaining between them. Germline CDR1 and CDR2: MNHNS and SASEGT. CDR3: CASRRGEIGTDTQYF. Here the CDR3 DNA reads TGTGCCAGCAGGAGGGGGGAAATCGGCACAGATACGCAGTATTTT.

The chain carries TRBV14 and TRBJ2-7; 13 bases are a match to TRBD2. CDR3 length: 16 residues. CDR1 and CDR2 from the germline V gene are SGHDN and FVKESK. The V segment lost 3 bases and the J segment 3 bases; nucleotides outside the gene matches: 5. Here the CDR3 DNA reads TGTGCCAGCAGCCAGGGAGGACTAGCGGGAGTCTACGAGCAGTACTTC. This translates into CASSQGGLAGVYEQYF.